Listed below are T cell receptor beta chains from one sample, sequenced in a study of human T cells and chemical hapten exposure. TCRdb called the RACE reads again in MiXCR, with one record for every CDR3 protein. The profile shows fewer than 400,000 distinct CDR3 sequences, roughly 6.9% of them singletons. This specimen consisted of whole blood, obtained in connection with sensitization to the hapten diphenylcyclopropenone (DPC). These receptors all stem from a woman younger than 30 with alopecia areata. Some clones in this sample may be carry-over from other donors' samples. Each CDR3 is given with its conserved first and last residue. A D gene is named only where the DNA matches it firmly. Expanded clones get a size class; other rows say once, few or many, or leave the size out.

- | TRBJ1-5 | TRBD1 | TRBV27 | CASSSGQFNQPQHF | TGTGCCAGCAGCTCGGGACAGTTCAATCAGCCCCAGCATTTT
few | TRBJ2-7 | - | TRBV19 | CASSQDSRSSYEQYF | TGTGCCAGTAGTCAAGACAGCAGGAGCTCCTACGAGCAGTACTTC
many | TRBJ2-7 | - | TRBV12-3/TRBV12-4 | CASSEHVGNEQYF | TGTGCCAGCAGCGAACACGTGGGGAACGAGCAGTACTTC
- | TRBJ1-2 | - | TRBV4-1 | CASSQERTVHNYGYTF | TGCGCCAGCAGCCAAGAACGTACGGTCCATAACTATGGCTACACCTTC
- | TRBJ1-3 | TRBD1 | TRBV10-3 | CAVAGQGDPKNGNTIYF | TGTGCCGTTGCCGGACAGGGGGACCCAAAAAATGGAAACACCATATATTTT
many | TRBJ2-3 | - | TRBV5-1 | CASSLDWDTQYF | TGCGCCAGCAGCTTGGATTGGGATACGCAGTATTTT
- | TRBJ2-3 | TRBD1 | TRBV7-2 | CASSLPGQGPDTQYF | TGTGCCAGCAGCTTGCCGGGACAGGGCCCAGATACGCAGTATTTT
- | TRBJ1-1 | - | TRBV12-3/TRBV12-4 | CASRPTGVVLTEAFF | TGTGCCAGCAGGCCCACGGGCGTCGTTCTCACTGAAGCTTTCTTT
- | TRBJ2-3 | - | TRBV12-3/TRBV12-4 | CASSLNGSPRDTQYF | TGTGCCAGCAGTTTAAATGGTAGCCCTAGGGATACGCAGTATTTT
many | TRBJ2-7 | TRBD1 | TRBV5-6 | CASSFFSTGGSYEQYF | TGTGCCAGCAGCTTTTTTTCCACAGGGGGCTCCTACGAGCAGTACTTC
few | TRBJ1-1 | - | TRBV20-1 | CSARDSYTEAFF | TGCAGTGCCCGAGACAGTTACACTGAAGCTTTCTTT
many | TRBJ2-1 | TRBD2 | TRBV19 | CASLAGGLYNEQFF | TGTGCCTCTTTAGCGGGGGGCCTCTACAATGAGCAGTTCTTC
few | TRBJ2-2 | - | TRBV7-9 | CASSRLGVRRNTGELFF | TGTGCCAGCAGCCGTTTAGGGGTGCGGAGAAACACCGGGGAGCTGTTTTTT
- | TRBJ2-7 | - | TRBV7-2 | CASSLPGSHEQYF | TGTGCCAGCAGCTTACCAGGGAGTCACGAGCAGTACTTC
many | TRBJ1-1 | - | TRBV13 | CASSRWNTEAFF | TGTGCCAGCAGCCGCTGGAACACTGAAGCTTTCTTT
few | TRBJ1-2 | - | TRBV4-3 | CASSQDLRGDGYTF | TGCGCCAGCAGCCAAGATCTGCGGGGAGATGGCTACACCTTC
few | TRBJ2-1 | - | TRBV20-1 | CSARDPTLNEQFF | TGCAGTGCTAGAGATCCCACCCTGAATGAGCAGTTCTTC
- | TRBJ1-5 | TRBD1 | TRBV2 | CASSGQGMGNQPQHF | TGTGCCAGCAGTGGACAGGGGATGGGCAATCAGCCCCAGCATTTT
many | TRBJ2-3 | - | TRBV5-1 | CASKVVPSTDTQYF | TGCGCCAGCAAGGTGGTCCCCAGTACAGATACGCAGTATTTT
few | TRBJ1-1 | - | TRBV21-1 | CASSKSPSGRNTEAFF | TGTGCCAGCAGCAAATCCCCGTCGGGGAGGAACACTGAAGCTTTCTTT
few | TRBJ1-1 | - | TRBV27 | CASSSQSGTEAFF | TGTGCCAGCAGTTCCCAAAGTGGAACTGAAGCTTTCTTT
few | TRBJ1-1 | - | TRBV5-4 | CASSSARYTEAFF | TGTGCCAGCAGCTCCGCGAGGTACACTGAAGCTTTCTTT
- | TRBJ2-3 | TRBD2 | TRBV20-1 | CSGLAASTDTQYF | TGCAGTGGGCTAGCGGCTAGCACAGATACGCAGTATTTT
many | TRBJ1-1 | TRBD1 | TRBV12-3/TRBV12-4 | CASRKTGVRTEAFF | TGTGCCAGCAGGAAGACAGGGGTACGAACTGAAGCTTTCTTT
- | TRBJ2-7 | TRBD1 | TRBV12-3/TRBV12-4 | CASSPPGQKAYEQYF | TGTGCCAGCAGTCCCCCGGGACAGAAAGCCTACGAGCAGTACTTC
few | TRBJ2-1 | TRBD2 | TRBV6-2/TRBV6-3 | CASSRRTSGGASNEQFF | TGTGCCAGCAGCCGGCGGACTAGCGGGGGGGCCAGCAATGAGCAGTTCTTC
- | TRBJ2-7 | - | TRBV12-3/TRBV12-4 | CASSLRAGSGEQYF | TGTGCCAGCAGTTTAAGGGCAGGGTCAGGCGAGCAGTACTTC
few | TRBJ1-1 | TRBD1 | TRBV2 | CASIGQAGTEAFF | TGTGCCAGCATTGGACAGGCGGGCACTGAAGCTTTCTTT
many | TRBJ1-1 | - | TRBV18 | CASSPWDGKMNTEAFF | TGTGCCAGCTCACCCTGGGACGGCAAGATGAACACTGAAGCTTTCTTT